The next 10 T cell receptor beta chains were all read from a single sample in a study of control samples from healthy donors and cancer patients. Sequenced by immunoSEQ multiplex PCR; TCRdb stores in-frame clones only, minus some. This repertoire shows over 85,000 clones, approximately 90% found once; its top ten account for about 2.5%. The sample taken for sequencing was blood. These receptors were obtained from a woman between 18 and 30 years old in good health.

This clone was counted a single time. J is TRBJ1-2 and V is TRBV6-5; 8 nucleotides line up with TRBD1. CDR1 and CDR2 from the germline V gene are MNHEY and SVGAGI. The CDR3 covers 13 residues. V was pared by 7 bases and J by 4 bases, with 5 bases of the junction left unmatched. CDR3 DNA: TGTGCCAGCACGCCAGGGGGCAGCTATGGCTACACCTTC. Translation gives CASTPGGSYGYTF.

The rearrangement links TRBV14 to TRBJ2-3; D unresolved. This CDR3 region has 13 residues. Trimming cost V 0 bases and J 2 bases, with 3 bases left between them. Germline V gives CDR1 SGHDN, CDR2 FVKESK. CDR3 in amino acids: CASSQEVTDTQYF. For the CDR3, the DNA is TGTGCCAGCAGCCAAGAGGTCACAGATACGCAGTATTTT.

V gene TRBV10-3 combines with J gene TRBJ1-1; D is unresolved. The V gene's germline CDR1 is ENHRY and CDR2 SYGVKD. The CDR3 consists of 14 residues. V shed 6 bases and J shed 3 bases, with 14 bases lying between them. The CDR3 DNA is TGTGCCATCAGGGACCCAATCAGAGACACTGAAGCTTTCTTT. Translation: CAIRDPIRDTEAFF.

The rearrangement joins TRBV19 to TRBJ2-3; 8 nucleotides align to TRBD2. J lost 4 bases, V lost 4 bases, and 13 bases had no gene match. Germline assignment: CDR1 LNHDA and CDR2 SQIVND (reference sequence). The CDR3 runs to 17 residues. CDR3 DNA: TGTGCCAGTAGTACCCTAAGCGGGAGCCGTGCAGCAGATACGCAGTATTTT. This translates into CASSTLSGSRAADTQYF.

V and J are TRBV3-1 (or the pseudogene TRBV3-2) and TRBJ2-2; 8 positions match TRBD2. Trimming removed 0 bases from V and 5 bases from J; junction bases left unmatched: 17. The CDR3 has 20 residues. Germline V lookup: CDR1 LGHDT, CDR2 YNNKEL (reference sequence). The CDR3 bases are TGTGCCAGCAGCCAAGATGTTTTAGCGGGGAGTATTGGGCAGACCGGGGAGCTGTTTTTT. This sequence encodes CASSQDVLAGSIGQTGELFF.

The V gene is TRBV10-1, the J gene TRBJ2-1; maybe TRBD1 (6 bases). Trimming took 3 bases from V and 4 from J, leaving 7 bases between them. Germline V gives CDR1 WNHNN, CDR2 SYGVQD (reference sequence). CDR3 length equals 13 residues. The CDR3: CASSEDRYNEQFF. In DNA, the CDR3 is TGCGCCAGCAGTGAAGACAGGTACAATGAGCAGTTCTTC.

The chain employs TRBV27 and TRBJ1-1; no definite D call. CDR1 MNHEY and CDR2 SMNVEV come from the germline V gene (reference sequence). The CDR3 has 13 residues. The ends were cut back, 6 bases at V and 1 base at J, with 9 bases in the middle. This CDR3 is CASSEIGNTEAFF. CDR3 coding DNA: TGTGCCAGCAGCGAAATAGGGAACACTGAAGCTTTCTTT.

The chain carries TRBV5-4 and TRBJ1-1, with a weak D call TRBD1 (5 bases). Germline CDR1 reads SGHNT; CDR2 reads YYREEE (reference sequence). This CDR3 is built from 14 residues. Deletions cut 3 bases from V and 2 bases from J, with 11 bases between. The CDR3 coding sequence is TGTGCCAGCAGCTCCGGGACGCTTAACACTGAAGCTTTCTTT. It encodes CASSSGTLNTEAFF.

This chain connects TRBV11-2 to TRBJ2-2, with 7 bases identical to TRBD2. J lost 6 bases, V lost 5 bases, and 12 bases had no gene match. In germline, CDR1 is SGHAT, CDR2 FQNNGV. The CDR3 consists of 16 residues. CDR3 in amino acids: CASSAVGGRAAGELFF. The CDR3 region has the DNA TGTGCCAGCAGCGCGGTGGGAGGGCGCGCGGCCGGGGAGCTGTTTTTT.

This chain joins TRBV18 and TRBJ2-2; TRBD2 agrees at 8 bases. The CDR3 extends over 16 amino acids. The V and J ends lost 5 bases and 4 bases, in that order; junction bases with no gene match: 9. Germline-derived CDR1 and CDR2 are KGHSH and LQKENI. Here the CDR3 DNA reads TGTGCCAGCTCAGCGCTCCAGCGGGGGACCACCGGGGAGCTGTTTTTT. Translated: CASSALQRGTTGELFF.